A single sample is the source of the 3 T cell receptor beta chains below, sequenced in a study of spatial heterogeneity in lung cancer. Findings of the study overall: Tumoral mutation counts were tracked by counts of expanded intratumoral alpha and beta TCRs.

Time point meaning: sample taken at primary tumor resection. TCRdb re-called the 5' RACE reads through MiXCR, storing one row per CDR3 protein. The table shows around 13,000 distinct CDR3 sequences, with around 6.3% occurring only once. Antigens of these TCRs are unknown. Specimen: lung tumor tissue, collected at surgery. These receptors were taken from a female donor with early-stage non-small cell lung cancer.

By frequency in the sample, this clonotype is medium-sized (0.01 to 0.1%). The V call is TRBV5-1, the J call TRBJ2-1, with 10 nucleotides matching TRBD1. With 0 bases clipped from V and 7 bases from J, the junction kept 4 bases outside the gene matches. The length of the CDR3 is 15 residues. The germline V gene has CDR1 SGHRS and CDR2 YFSETQ. The CDR3 nucleotides read TGCGCCAGCAGCTTGGCCGGGACAGGGGAAAATGAGCAGTTCTTC. Protein sequence: CASSLAGTGENEQFF.

Sample share makes this clonotype medium-sized (0.01 to 0.1%). The V call is TRBV27, the J call TRBJ2-2; D gene unclear. Per the germline V gene, CDR1 is MNHEY and CDR2 is SMNVEV (reference sequence). The CDR3 has 15 amino acids. Trimming took 2 bases from V and 2 from J, leaving 9 bases between them. The CDR3 spells CASSLVPGNTGELFF. CDR3 in DNA: TGTGCCAGCAGTTTAGTCCCGGGTAACACCGGGGAGCTGTTTTTT.

Ten or more counts support this clonotype. V and J are TRBV20-1 and TRBJ2-1; tentative D call: TRBD2 (5 bases). The CDR3 extends over 13 amino acids. V was trimmed by 4 bases and J by 4 bases, leaving 11 bases between them. Germline-derived CDR1 and CDR2 are DFQATT and SNEGSKA (reference sequence). The CDR3 region has the DNA TGCAGTGCTAACGAGGGAGCTTACAATGAGCAGTTCTTC. Translated: CSANEGAYNEQFF.